The rows below give T cell receptor beta chains drawn from one sample of a study of post-analysis software for immune sequencing data. TCRdb independently ran MiXCR on the PCR reads; one entry per CDR3 protein. The sample has hundreds of thousands of distinct CDR3 sequences; around 64% are singletons. The sequencing sample was made of blood. Receptors originate from a girl aged 2 to 10 with multiple sclerosis. CDR3s include the opening cysteine and the closing phenylalanine or tryptophan. Each record gives: J gene, D gene, V gene, clone size, CDR3 protein, CDR3 DNA. The D gene is left open where the match is weak. Where a row states a size, it is once, few, many or the class of an expanded clone; other rows omit it.

J gene: TRBJ1-1
D gene: TRBD1
V gene: TRBV7-6
clone size: .
CDR3 protein: CAWGQENTEAFF
CDR3 DNA: TGTGCCTGGGGACAGGAAAACACTGAAGCTTTCTTT

J gene: TRBJ2-5
D gene: .
V gene: TRBV5-1
clone size: few
CDR3 protein: CASWGEETQYF
CDR3 DNA: TGCGCCAGCTGGGGGGAAGAGACCCAGTACTTC

J gene: TRBJ2-1
D gene: TRBD1
V gene: TRBV10-3
clone size: .
CDR3 protein: CASQVVGTGAPNEQFF
CDR3 DNA: TGTGCCTCACAGGTGGTGGGGACAGGGGCCCCCAATGAGCAGTTCTTC

J gene: TRBJ2-5
D gene: TRBD1
V gene: TRBV15
clone size: .
CDR3 protein: CATSRAPGGPETQYF
CDR3 DNA: TGTGCCACCAGCAGAGCGCCAGGGGGCCCTGAGACCCAGTACTTC

J gene: TRBJ2-7
D gene: .
V gene: TRBV6-1
clone size: .
CDR3 protein: CASSVATMISYEQYF
CDR3 DNA: TGTGCCAGCAGTGTAGCGACAATGATTTCCTACGAGCAGTACTTC

J gene: TRBJ2-1
D gene: TRBD1
V gene: TRBV24-1
clone size: once
CDR3 protein: CATSDLGTGGVSSYNEQFF
CDR3 DNA: TGTGCCACCAGTGATTTGGGGACAGGGGGTGTCAGCTCCTACAATGAGCAGTTCTTC

J gene: TRBJ1-2
D gene: .
V gene: TRBV7-8
clone size: few
CDR3 protein: CASSLARTGIYGYTF
CDR3 DNA: TGTGCCAGCAGCTTAGCGCGGACGGGGATATATGGCTACACCTTC

J gene: TRBJ2-7
D gene: .
V gene: TRBV5-5
clone size: .
CDR3 protein: CASSLDSGMGEQYF
CDR3 DNA: TGTGCCAGCAGCTTGGATTCAGGGATGGGCGAGCAGTACTTC

J gene: TRBJ2-3
D gene: .
V gene: TRBV11-2
clone size: .
CDR3 protein: CASSLARLSTDTQYF
CDR3 DNA: TGTGCCAGCAGCTTAGCGAGGCTTAGCACAGATACGCAGTATTTT

J gene: TRBJ2-7
D gene: .
V gene: TRBV11-2
clone size: few
CDR3 protein: CASSLDTGTYEQYF
CDR3 DNA: TGTGCCAGCAGCTTAGATACAGGGACATACGAGCAGTACTTC

J gene: TRBJ2-6
D gene: .
V gene: TRBV6-5
clone size: .
CDR3 protein: CASRWAESSGANVLTF
CDR3 DNA: TGTGCCAGCAGATGGGCAGAGAGCTCTGGGGCCAACGTCCTGACTTTC

J gene: TRBJ2-2
D gene: TRBD2
V gene: TRBV6-2/TRBV6-3
clone size: .
CDR3 protein: CASSVTGTSVGELFF
CDR3 DNA: TGTGCCAGCAGTGTCACCGGGACTAGTGTCGGGGAGCTGTTTTTT